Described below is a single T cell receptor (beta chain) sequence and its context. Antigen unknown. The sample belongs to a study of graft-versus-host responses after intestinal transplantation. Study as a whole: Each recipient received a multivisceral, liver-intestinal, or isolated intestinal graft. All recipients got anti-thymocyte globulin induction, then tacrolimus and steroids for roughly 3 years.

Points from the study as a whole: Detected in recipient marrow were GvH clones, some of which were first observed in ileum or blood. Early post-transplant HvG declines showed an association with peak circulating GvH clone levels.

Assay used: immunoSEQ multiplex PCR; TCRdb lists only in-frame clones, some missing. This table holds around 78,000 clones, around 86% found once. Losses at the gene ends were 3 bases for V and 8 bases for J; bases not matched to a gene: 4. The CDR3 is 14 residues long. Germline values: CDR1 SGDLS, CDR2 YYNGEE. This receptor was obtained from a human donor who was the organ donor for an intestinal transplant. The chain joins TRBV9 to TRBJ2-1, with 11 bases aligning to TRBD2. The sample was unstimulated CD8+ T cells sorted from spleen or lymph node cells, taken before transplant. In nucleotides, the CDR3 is TGTGCCAGCAGCGAGACTAGCGGGGTAGATGAGCAGTTCTTC. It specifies CASSETSGVDEQFF.